The clone carrying this T cell receptor (beta chain) was counted a few times. Its antigen is not identified. The germline gives CDR1 DFQATT, CDR2 SNEGSKA (reference sequence). Trimming removed 1 base from V and 3 bases from J, with 12 bases in between. The CDR3 consists of 14 residues. This entry is derived from a study of T cells in Graves' hyperthyroidism and ophthalmopathy. The CDR3 regions of TCR beta were amplified from RNA transcripts. A set of HTBI primers served as the primers for a first-round RT-PCR of the TCR CDR3. MiXCR, applied by TCRdb to the multiplex PCR reads, yields one record per CDR3 protein. The table lists 340,000 or so distinct CDR3 sequences, 16% of them singletons. Overall study results and limits: Most thyroid clonotypes expanded above 0.001 were also detected in blood.

This chain uses TRBV20-1 with TRBJ1-1, with D possibly TRBD1 on 5 matching bases. Sequencing used blood. The receptor comes from a young man with Graves' hyperthyroidism. The CDR3 nucleotides read TGCAGTGCTAGAGGGGGGGGGGGGGACACTGAAGCTTTCTTT. Amino acids: CSARGGGGDTEAFF.